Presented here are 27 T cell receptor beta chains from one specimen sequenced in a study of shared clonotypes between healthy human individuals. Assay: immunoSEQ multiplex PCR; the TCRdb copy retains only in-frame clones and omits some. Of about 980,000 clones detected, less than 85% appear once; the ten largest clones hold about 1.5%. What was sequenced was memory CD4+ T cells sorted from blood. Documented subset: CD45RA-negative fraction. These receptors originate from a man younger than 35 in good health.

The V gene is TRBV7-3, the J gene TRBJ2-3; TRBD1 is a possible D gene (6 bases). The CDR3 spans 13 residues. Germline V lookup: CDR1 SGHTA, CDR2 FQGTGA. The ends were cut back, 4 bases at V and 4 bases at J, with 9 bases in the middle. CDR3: CASSSQGSDTQYF. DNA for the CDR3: TGTGCCAGCAGCTCACAGGGTTCAGATACGCAGTATTTT.

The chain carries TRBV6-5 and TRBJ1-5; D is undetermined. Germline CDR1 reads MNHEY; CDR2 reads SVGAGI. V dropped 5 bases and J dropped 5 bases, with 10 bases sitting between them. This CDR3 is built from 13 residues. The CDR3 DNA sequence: TGTGCCAGCAGTAAGAGGAGAGATCAGCCCCAGCATTTT. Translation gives CASSKRRDQPQHF.

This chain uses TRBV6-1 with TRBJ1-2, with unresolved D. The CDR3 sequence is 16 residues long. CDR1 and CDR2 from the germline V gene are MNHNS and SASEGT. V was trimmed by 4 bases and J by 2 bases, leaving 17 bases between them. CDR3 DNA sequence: TGTGCCAGCAGTGTCGGACGGGGTCGCCCCAACTATGGCTACACCTTC. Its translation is CASSVGRGRPNYGYTF.

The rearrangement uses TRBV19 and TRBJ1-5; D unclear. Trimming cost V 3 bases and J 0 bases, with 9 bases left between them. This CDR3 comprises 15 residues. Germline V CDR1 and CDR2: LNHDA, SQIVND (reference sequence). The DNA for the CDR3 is TGTGCCAGTAGTATGATAGGGCTTAGCAATCAGCCCCAGCATTTT. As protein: CASSMIGLSNQPQHF.

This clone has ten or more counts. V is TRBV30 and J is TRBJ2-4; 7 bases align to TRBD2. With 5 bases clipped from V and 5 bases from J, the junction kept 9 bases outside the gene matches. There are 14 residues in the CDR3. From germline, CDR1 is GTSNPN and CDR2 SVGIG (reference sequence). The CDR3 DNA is TGTGCCTGGGACTCCGGACTAGGGGAAAACATTCAGTACTTC. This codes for CAWDSGLGENIQYF. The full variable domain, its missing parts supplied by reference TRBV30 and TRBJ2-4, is SQTIHQWPATLVQPVGSPLSLECTVEGTSNPNLYWYRQAAGRGLQLLFYSVGIGQISSEVPQNLSASRPQDRQFILSSKKLLLSDSGFYLCAWDSGLGENIQYFGAGTRLSVL.

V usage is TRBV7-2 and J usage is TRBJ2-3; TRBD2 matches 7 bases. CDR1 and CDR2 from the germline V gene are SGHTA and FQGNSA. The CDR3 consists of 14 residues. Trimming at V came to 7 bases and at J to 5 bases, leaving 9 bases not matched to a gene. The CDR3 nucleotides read TGTGCCAGCACTACCGGGGGGATATTAGATACGCAGTATTTT. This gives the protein CASTTGGILDTQYF.

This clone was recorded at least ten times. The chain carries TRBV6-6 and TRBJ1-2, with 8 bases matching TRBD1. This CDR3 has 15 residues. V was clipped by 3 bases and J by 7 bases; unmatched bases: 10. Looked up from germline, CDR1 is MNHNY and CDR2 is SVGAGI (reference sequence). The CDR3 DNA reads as TGTGCCAGCAGTTATGAGGGGACAGGAATAAGTGGCTACACCTTC. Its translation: CASSYEGTGISGYTF.

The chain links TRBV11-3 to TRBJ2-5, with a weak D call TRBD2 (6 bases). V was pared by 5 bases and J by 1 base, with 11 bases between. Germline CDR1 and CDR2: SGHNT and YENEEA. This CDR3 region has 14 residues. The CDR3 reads CASSPGLAQETQYF. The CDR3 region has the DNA TGTGCCAGCAGCCCGGGACTCGCCCAAGAGACCCAGTACTTC.

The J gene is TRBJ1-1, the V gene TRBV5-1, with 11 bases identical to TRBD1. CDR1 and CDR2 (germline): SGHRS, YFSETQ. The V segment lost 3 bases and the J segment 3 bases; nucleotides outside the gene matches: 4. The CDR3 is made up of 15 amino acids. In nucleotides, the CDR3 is TGCGCCAGCAGCTGGAGGGGACAGGGGGACACTGAAGCTTTCTTT. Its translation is CASSWRGQGDTEAFF.

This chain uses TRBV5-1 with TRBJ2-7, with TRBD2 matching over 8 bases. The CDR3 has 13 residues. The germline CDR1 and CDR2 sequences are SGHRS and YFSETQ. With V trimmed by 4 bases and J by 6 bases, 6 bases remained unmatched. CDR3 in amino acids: CASSPGGGLEQYF. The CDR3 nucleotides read TGCGCCAGCAGCCCCGGCGGGGGGCTCGAGCAGTACTTC. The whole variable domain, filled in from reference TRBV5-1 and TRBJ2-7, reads KAGVTQTPRYLIKTRGQQVTLSCSPISGHRSVSWYQQTPGQGLQFLFEYFSETQRNKGNFPGRFSGRQFSNSRSEMNVSTLELGDSALYLCASSPGGGLEQYFGPGTRLTVT.

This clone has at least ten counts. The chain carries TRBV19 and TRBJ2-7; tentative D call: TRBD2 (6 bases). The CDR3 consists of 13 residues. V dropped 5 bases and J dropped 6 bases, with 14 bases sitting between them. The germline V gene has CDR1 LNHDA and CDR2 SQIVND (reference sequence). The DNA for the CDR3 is TGTGCCAGTAGTTCGAAGACTAGGGGCGAGCAGTACTTC. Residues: CASSSKTRGEQYF.

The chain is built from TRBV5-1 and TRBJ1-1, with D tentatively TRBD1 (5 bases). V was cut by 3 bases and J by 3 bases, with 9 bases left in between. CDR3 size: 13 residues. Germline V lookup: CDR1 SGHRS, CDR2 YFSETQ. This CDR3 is CASSYQGDTEAFF. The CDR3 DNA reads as TGCGCCAGCAGCTACCAGGGTGACACTGAAGCTTTCTTT.

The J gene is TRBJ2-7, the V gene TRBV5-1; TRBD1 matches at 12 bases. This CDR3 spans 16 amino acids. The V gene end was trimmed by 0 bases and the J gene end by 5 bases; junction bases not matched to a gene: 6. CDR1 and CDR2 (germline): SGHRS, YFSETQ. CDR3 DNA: TGCGCCAGCAGCTTGGGCCGGGGGACAGGGGGCGACGAGCAGTACTTC. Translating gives CASSLGRGTGGDEQYF.

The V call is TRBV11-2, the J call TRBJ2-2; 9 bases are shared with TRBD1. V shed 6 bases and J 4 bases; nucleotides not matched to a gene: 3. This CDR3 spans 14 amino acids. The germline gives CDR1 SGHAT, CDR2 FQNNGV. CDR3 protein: CASRGGQGTGELFF. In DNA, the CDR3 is TGTGCCAGCAGAGGGGGACAGGGCACCGGGGAGCTGTTTTTT.

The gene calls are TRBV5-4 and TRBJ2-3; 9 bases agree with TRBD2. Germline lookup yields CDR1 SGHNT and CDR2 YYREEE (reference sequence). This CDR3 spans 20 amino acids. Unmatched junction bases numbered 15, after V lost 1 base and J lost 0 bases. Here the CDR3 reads CASSLSPGTSWLTSTDTQYF. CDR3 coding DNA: TGTGCCAGCAGCTTGAGTCCCGGGACTAGCTGGCTTACTAGCACAGATACGCAGTATTTT.

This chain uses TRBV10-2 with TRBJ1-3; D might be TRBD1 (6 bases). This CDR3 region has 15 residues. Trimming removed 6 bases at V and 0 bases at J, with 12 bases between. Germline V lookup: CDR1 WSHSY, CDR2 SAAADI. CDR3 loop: CASSDIRGSGNTIYF. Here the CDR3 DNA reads TGCGCCAGCAGCGACATCAGGGGCTCTGGAAACACCATATATTTT.

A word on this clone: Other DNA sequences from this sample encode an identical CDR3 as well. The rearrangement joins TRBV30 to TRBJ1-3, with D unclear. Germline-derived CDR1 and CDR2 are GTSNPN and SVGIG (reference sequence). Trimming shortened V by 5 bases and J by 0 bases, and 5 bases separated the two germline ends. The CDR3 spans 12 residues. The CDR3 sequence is CAWSSSGNTIYF. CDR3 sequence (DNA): TGTGCCTGGTCCAGCTCTGGAAACACCATATATTTT.

CDR3 sequence (DNA): TGCGCCAGCAGTCAAACTACAGGGGCGGGTCAGCCCCAGCATTTT. Translating it yields CASSQTTGAGQPQHF. This rearrangement joins TRBV5-1 to TRBJ1-5; 7 bases line up with TRBD1. V was clipped by 5 bases and J by 6 bases; unmatched bases: 11. The germline gives CDR1 SGHRS, CDR2 YFSETQ. This CDR3 region has 15 residues.

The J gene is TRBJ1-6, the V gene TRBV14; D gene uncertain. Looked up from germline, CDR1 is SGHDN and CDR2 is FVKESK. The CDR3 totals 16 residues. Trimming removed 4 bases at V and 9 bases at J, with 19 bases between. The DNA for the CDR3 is TGTGCCAGCAGCCGTCGCCTCCAATTCCCTGGTTCACCCCTCCACTTT. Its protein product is CASSRRLQFPGSPLHF.

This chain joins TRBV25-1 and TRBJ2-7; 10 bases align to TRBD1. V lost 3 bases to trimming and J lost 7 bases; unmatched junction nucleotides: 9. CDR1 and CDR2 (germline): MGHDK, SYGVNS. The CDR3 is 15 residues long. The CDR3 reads CASSDNLDRGREQYF. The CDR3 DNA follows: TGTGCCAGCAGTGATAATCTCGACAGGGGGCGTGAGCAGTACTTC.

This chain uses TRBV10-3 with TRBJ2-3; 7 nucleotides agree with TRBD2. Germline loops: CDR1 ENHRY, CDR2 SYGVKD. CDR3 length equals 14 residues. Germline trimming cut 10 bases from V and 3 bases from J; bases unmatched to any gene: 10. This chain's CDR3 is CATRLAPGTDTQYF. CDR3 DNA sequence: TGTGCCACCAGACTAGCACCGGGTACAGATACGCAGTATTTT.

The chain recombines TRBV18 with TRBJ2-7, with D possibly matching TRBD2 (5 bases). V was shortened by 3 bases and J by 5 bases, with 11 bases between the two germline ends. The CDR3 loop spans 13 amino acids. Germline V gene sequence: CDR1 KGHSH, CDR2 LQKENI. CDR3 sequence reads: CASSPVSGNEQYF. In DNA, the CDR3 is TGTGCCAGCTCACCGGTCAGCGGAAACGAGCAGTACTTC.

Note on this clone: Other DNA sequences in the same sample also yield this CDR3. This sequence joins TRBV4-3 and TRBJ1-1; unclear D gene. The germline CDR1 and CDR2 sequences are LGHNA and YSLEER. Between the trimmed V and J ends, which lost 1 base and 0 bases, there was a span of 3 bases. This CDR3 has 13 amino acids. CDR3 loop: CASSQVLNTEAFF. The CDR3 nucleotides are TGCGCCAGCAGCCAAGTACTGAACACTGAAGCTTTCTTT.

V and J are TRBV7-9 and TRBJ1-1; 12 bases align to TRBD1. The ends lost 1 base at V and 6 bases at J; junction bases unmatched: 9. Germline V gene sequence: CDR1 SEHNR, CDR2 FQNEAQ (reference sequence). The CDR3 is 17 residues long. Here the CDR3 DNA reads TGTGCCAGCAGCTTAGGCGGGACAGGGGGCGCCAGGGCTGAAGCTTTCTTT. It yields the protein CASSLGGTGGARAEAFF.

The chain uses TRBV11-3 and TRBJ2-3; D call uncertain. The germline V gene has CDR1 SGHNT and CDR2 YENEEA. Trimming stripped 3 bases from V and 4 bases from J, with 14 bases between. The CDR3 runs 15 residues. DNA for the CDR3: TGTGCCAGCAGCTTCGACTCTAACGGAGCAGATACGCAGTATTTT. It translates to CASSFDSNGADTQYF.

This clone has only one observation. Here the CDR3 reads CASSPTSGHTEAFF. The CDR3 DNA sequence: TGTGCCAGCAGCCCGACTTCAGGGCACACTGAAGCTTTCTTT. The chain recombines TRBV7-9 with TRBJ1-1, with D perhaps matching TRBD1 (5 bases). Germline V CDR1 and CDR2: SEHNR, FQNEAQ (reference sequence). Trimming removed 5 bases from V and 3 bases from J, with 13 bases in between. This CDR3 has 14 residues.

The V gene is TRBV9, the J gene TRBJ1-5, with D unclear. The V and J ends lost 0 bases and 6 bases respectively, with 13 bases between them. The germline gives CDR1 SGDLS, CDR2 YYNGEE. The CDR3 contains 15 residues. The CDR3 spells CASSVDPGPRQPQHF. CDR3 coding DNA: TGTGCCAGCAGCGTAGATCCAGGTCCACGTCAGCCCCAGCATTTT.